Presented here are 9 T cell receptor beta chains from one specimen sequenced in a study of shared clonotypes between healthy human individuals (TCRdb year 2020). Library creation used the immunoSEQ multiplex PCR assay. TCRdb took over this immuneACCESS table, retaining in-frame rearrangements with V and J assigned. Such tables are incomplete; in checked studies, under half of the missing clones stem from an unresolved V gene, and the remainder is unexplained. This sample lists 600,000 to 750,000 clones; roughly 88% were detected once. More than 30% of the sample rests with the top ten. Sequenced sample: memory CD8+ T cells from PBMCs. The cell subset or site label for this specimen denotes: CD45RO+ cells pooled with CCR7-negative TemRA cells. These receptors all come from a man younger than 35 in good health. Some clones in this sample may be carry-over from other donors' samples.

The gene calls are TRBV5-1 and TRBJ2-1; TRBD2 agrees at 13 bases. J gave up 7 bases and V 2 bases, and 9 bases lay outside the gene matches. This CDR3 contains 17 residues. Germline assignment: CDR1 SGHRS and CDR2 YFSETQ. The CDR3 coding sequence is TGCGCCAGCAGCTTTCTACTAGCGGGAGGGCCGGGTAATGAGCAGTTCTTC. It translates to CASSFLLAGGPGNEQFF.

The genes are TRBV2 and TRBJ1-4; D is perhaps TRBD1 (5 bases). The CDR3 has 14 residues. Trimming shortened V by 8 bases and J by 8 bases, and 18 bases separated the two germline ends. The germline V gene encodes CDR1 SNHLY and CDR2 FYNNEI. The CDR3: CASLMAGSHEKLFF. The CDR3 nucleotides read TGTGCCAGCTTGATGGCAGGGTCTCACGAAAAACTGTTTTTT.

The genes are TRBV5-6 and TRBJ2-7; 8 bases map to TRBD1. CDR1 is SGHDT, CDR2 YYEEEE, per germline. Unmatched junction bases numbered 8, after V lost 3 bases and J lost 0 bases. The CDR3 totals 16 residues. CDR3 amino acids: CASSSTGQGTSYEQYF. In nucleotides, the CDR3 is TGTGCCAGCAGCTCTACTGGACAGGGAACCTCCTACGAGCAGTACTTC.

The DNA for the CDR3 is TGTGCCAGCAGCTTAGCAACGGCAACAGATACGCAGTATTTT. Protein: CASSLATATDTQYF. The rearrangement uses TRBV7-9 and TRBJ2-3; D ambiguous. The CDR3 consists of 14 residues. The germline V gene encodes CDR1 SEHNR and CDR2 FQNEAQ (reference sequence). V lost 0 bases and J 3 bases, leaving 7 bases between the germline ends. Filled out from reference TRBV7-9 and TRBJ2-3, the complete variable domain reads DTGVSQNPRHKITKRGQNVTFRCDPISEHNRLYWYRQTLGQGPEFLTYFQNEAQLEKSRLLSDRFSAERPKGSFSTLEIQRTEQGDSAMYLCASSLATATDTQYFGPGTRLTVL.

This chain links TRBV2 with TRBJ2-5; 7 nucleotides match TRBD2. V lost 4 bases and J lost 6; bases outside the gene matches: 5. The germline V gene has CDR1 SNHLY and CDR2 FYNNEI. The CDR3 is made up of 13 amino acids. The CDR3 reads CASSAGGIKTQYF. CDR3 DNA sequence: TGTGCCAGCAGTGCGGGGGGTATAAAGACCCAGTACTTC.

The chain joins TRBV7-9 to TRBJ2-4, with 8 bases lining up with TRBD1. The CDR3 loop spans 17 amino acids. Germline V lookup: CDR1 SEHNR, CDR2 FQNEAQ (reference sequence). V trimming: 5 bases; J trimming: 1 base; junction bases outside the gene matches: 10. The CDR3 nucleotides read TGTGCCAGCAGCGCCACCGGACAGGGTGGGGCCAAAAACATTCAGTACTTC. Its protein is CASSATGQGGAKNIQYF. Combining the CDR3 with reference TRBV7-9 and TRBJ2-4 gives the whole variable domain DTGVSQNPRHKITKRGQNVTFRCDPISEHNRLYWYRQTLGQGPEFLTYFQNEAQLEKSRLLSDRFSAERPKGSFSTLEIQRTEQGDSAMYLCASSATGQGGAKNIQYFGAGTRLSVL.

This chain connects TRBV5-1 to TRBJ2-1, with TRBD1 as a possible D gene (5 bases). The germline V and J ends were trimmed by 4 bases and 5 bases, with 19 bases remaining between them. The CDR3 totals 16 residues. Germline V gives CDR1 SGHRS, CDR2 YFSETQ. The CDR3 DNA reads as TGCGCCAGCAGCGGTGGGGCAGGTGCAAATAACAATGAGCAGTTCTTC. This translates into CASSGGAGANNNEQFF.

The rearrangement links TRBV7-8 to TRBJ2-3, with TRBD2 as a possible D gene (5 bases). V was shortened by 3 bases and J by 6 bases, with 10 bases between the two germline ends. In germline, CDR1 is SGHVS, CDR2 FQNEAQ. The CDR3 is 13 amino acids. The CDR3 DNA reads TGTGCCAGCAGCTTCTGGACGGGGGATACGCAGTATTTT. Its translation: CASSFWTGDTQYF.

The CDR3 protein is CASSETPVVTDTQYF. The CDR3 region has the DNA TGTGCCAGCAGTGAAACTCCCGTCGTCACAGATACGCAGTATTTT. The rearrangement joins TRBV2 to TRBJ2-3, with D unresolved. The germline V and J ends were trimmed by 2 bases and 2 bases, with 11 bases remaining between them. The CDR3 spans 15 residues. Germline V CDR1 and CDR2: SNHLY, FYNNEI.